This record concerns one TCR beta chain sequence. This clone is a singleton in its sample. The specificity of this receptor is unknown. The input lacks base qualities; no much larger clone sits a single base away. Repertoires were sampled repeatedly over the course of chemoradiotherapy, so clonal expansion could be followed in the tumor microenvironment. These data belong to a study of chemoradiotherapy in HPV16-positive cancers (dated by TCRdb to between 2022 and 2023). For the wider study: Functional T-cell assays on cells from two HPV16-positive patients defined candidate HPV-specific T-cell clones and common TCR motifs. Next, the candidate HPV-specific TCRs and motifs were followed in TCR repertoires from approximately 87 patients with HPV-related cancers. The study asked whether T-cell immunity against the HPV oncoproteins E6 and E7 changes during chemoradiotherapy and whether it affects survival. Results the study describes overall, beyond this receptor: Among HPV16-positive patients, expansion of HPV-responsive T cells during chemoradiotherapy was associated with better recurrence-free survival. The functional definition of HPV-specific T cells was derived from only two HPV16-positive patients, and the survival association was reported for HPV16-positive patients. Expansion of candidate HPV-specific clones and E7-related TCR motifs was observed in the tumor microenvironment during treatment, whereas no such expansion was observed for non-HPV-specific T cells.

Here V drops 6 bases and J drops 6 bases, and the junction holds 12 bases not matched to any gene. The CDR3 sequence holds 18 residues, the cysteine and phenylalanine included. Only the CDR3 portion is preserved as DNA: 54 bases, with reading frame beginning at the first base. As encoded in the germline V gene (reference sequence), CDR1 is LNHDA while CDR2 is SQIVND. The method behind the library was the immunoSEQ multiplex PCR assay. The table was pulled from immuneACCESS by TCRdb, which kept in-frame rearrangements only. Such tables lose some clones; where checked, under half of the loss comes from unresolved V genes, and the rest has no known cause. The table for this sample lists about 24,000 clones; just under 95% of them were counted only once. Roughly a sixth of the sample rests with the top ten.

This specimen was blood, taken from a patient who underwent chemoradiotherapy. Rearrangement joined TRBV19 to TRBJ2-1, with 15 junctional bases fitting TRBD2. The origin of this receptor is a human donor with HPV-associated anogenital cancer. CDR3 sequence: CASRTSRTSGREGNEQFF. Here is the DNA: TGTGCCAGTAGAACCTCACGGACTAGCGGGAGGGAGGGCAATGAGCAGTTCTTC.